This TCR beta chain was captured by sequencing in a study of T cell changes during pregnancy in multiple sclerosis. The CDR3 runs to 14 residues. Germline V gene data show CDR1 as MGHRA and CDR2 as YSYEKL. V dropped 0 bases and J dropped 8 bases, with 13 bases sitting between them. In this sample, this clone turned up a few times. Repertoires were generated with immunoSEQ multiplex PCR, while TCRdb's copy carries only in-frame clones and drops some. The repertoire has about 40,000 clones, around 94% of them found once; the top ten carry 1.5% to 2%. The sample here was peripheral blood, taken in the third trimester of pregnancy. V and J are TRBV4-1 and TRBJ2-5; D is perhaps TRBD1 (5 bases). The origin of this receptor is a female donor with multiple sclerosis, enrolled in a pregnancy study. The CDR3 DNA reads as TGCGCCAGCAGCCAAGAGGCAGGGTCAGGCACCCAGTACTTC. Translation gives CASSQEAGSGTQYF.